The 2 T cell receptor delta chains given below trace back to one sample, sequenced in a study of γδ T cells in repeated Plasmodium falciparum infection. TCRdb re-identified clones in the multiplex PCR reads via CATT. This sample has 85,000 to 95,000 delta-chain clones, with almost 1.5% found just once. Gammadelta T cells were flow-sorted from PBMC into Vgamma9/Vdelta2+ and Vdelta2-negative populations for bulk analysis. The sample taken for sequencing was gamma-delta T cells from blood. The receptors were gathered from a pool of human donors (malaria-infected and uninfected, not separated).

This clone has only a few counts. The amino acid sequence in TCRdb belongs to a much larger clone and departs from this DNA's translation at residue 17, likely a sequencing read error; the sequence shown is translated from the DNA. The rearrangement links TRDV2 to TRDJ3; 10 bases map to TRDD3. The J gene was not available in TCRdb and was assigned here by matching the DNA to germline segments. CDR3 length: 22 amino acids. The V gene's germline CDR1 is GEAIGNYY and CDR2 EKD. CDR3 in DNA: TGTGCCTGTGACACCGGAGGGGGATACGCGCTCCATAGCTCCTGGGACGCCCGACAGATGTTTTTC. It codes for CACDTGGGYALHSSWDARQMFF.

This clone was detected a few times. TCRdb's listed protein matches a much larger clone and diverges from this DNA's translation at residue 13, likely through a read error; the protein shown comes from the DNA. The J gene is TRDJ1, the V gene TRDV1; 8 positions agree with TRDD3. In the absence of a J gene in TCRdb, the DNA was matched to germline to assign it here. V was clipped by 0 bases and J by 2 bases; unmatched bases: 20. The CDR3 is 21 residues long. Germline V gene data show CDR1 as TSWWSYY and CDR2 as QGS. The CDR3, as DNA: TGTGCTCTTGGGGAACTATGCTACTCCCCCCCGTACCGGGGGATAACCGATAAACTCATCTTT. This gives the protein CALGELCYSPPYRGITDKLIF.